One T cell receptor (beta chain) is described in this entry. The clone's antigen remains unknown. No much larger clone exists at a distance of one base, and base qualities are not known. Trimming takes 1 base off V and 2 bases off J; junction bases not matched to a gene: 1. Including the terminal cysteine and phenylalanine, the CDR3 comprises 14 residues. Only the CDR3 DNA is retained, 42 bases long and in frame from the first base. CDR1 and CDR2, per the germline V gene, are MNHNS and SASEGT. Genomic DNA served as template for TCR beta VDJ combination and CDR3 sequence profiling. An Illumina HiSeq 2000 was the platform used for TCR repertoire sequencing. Processing in the source paper ran as follows. Repertoire assessment relied on Simpson's diversity index, CDR3 size and DJ length profiles, and TRBV/TRBJ rearrangement plots. Whichever DNA sequence was most abundant in the deep sequencing data was defined as the immunodominant clone. CDR3 amino acid sequences were checked for sharing across subjects and were also compared against the VDJdb database and published repertoires. TCRdb applied fastp at Q25 and MiXCR to the public reads, then kept only in-frame beta chains. Rows are unified per CDR3 protein, each entry keeping the most common DNA and genes. These V and J calls originate from TCRdb's pipeline instead of the authors' own analysis. This sample holds about 150,000 distinct CDR3 sequences; approximately 52% were observed only once. Of the sample, approximately 12% is held by the ten largest clones.

The record originates from a study of CD8+CD57+ T cells in acquired aplastic anemia listed by TCRdb under 2018. About the investigation overall: DNA extracted from sorted CD4+ and CD8+ cells had a mean of around 3 ug, with a range of 0.2 to 27.4 ug. A CD8+CD57+ expansion meant a frequency higher than the mean frequency seen in healthy subjects. Beyond this particular receptor, the publication reports: No significant difference in CD8+ Simpson's diversity was found between patients and healthy controls (P=0.060). Roughly 29 CD8+ CDR3 sequences were found in both patients and controls but appeared to be highly expressed in patients and within the immunodominant clones of the patients.

Flow cytometry had shown CD8+CD57+ cell expansion in the patients selected for sequencing. Every patient had severe acquired aplastic anemia, diagnosed using the International Study of Aplastic Anemia and Agranulocytosis and Camitta criteria. No patient had received any therapy when blood was sampled. TCR repertoires of sorted CD4+ and CD8+ blood T cells from severe aplastic anemia patients and healthy subjects were deep-sequenced in the study. Patients were enrolled in the USA under clinicaltrials.gov protocols 00001620, 01623167, 00001397, 00071045, 00081523 and 00961064. Ficoll-Paque density gradient centrifugation was used to isolate peripheral blood mononuclear cells. CD4+ and CD8+ T cells were sorted by FACS or magnetic beads before DNA extraction.

Recombination joined TRBV6-1 with TRBJ2-7, with 8 bases matching TRBD1. The receptor was isolated from a human donor with aplastic anemia. The sequenced material came from sorted CD4+, CD8+, or CD8+CD57+ T cells (not recorded which) from PBMCs. The CDR3 has the sequence CASSEGTGTYEQYF. The DNA reads as follows: TGTGCCAGCAGTGAAGGGACAGGGACCTACGAGCAGTACTTC.